The table lists the clone carrying this T cell receptor beta chain with a few counts. The antigen remains unidentified. The germline gives CDR1 MNHEY, CDR2 SVGAGI. The V end lost 2 bases, the J end lost 2 bases, and 9 bases lay between the germline ends. CDR3 length: 14 amino acids. A universal primer binding site was introduced by template switching. The final cDNA contained unique molecular identifiers. TCRdb re-derived calls from the 5' RACE reads in MiXCR, one entry per CDR3 protein. The profile shows hundreds of thousands of distinct CDR3 sequences, roughly 6% of them singletons. This entry belongs to a study of identical twins. Findings and caveats of the study: Fewer insertions were carried by abundant cord blood beta clonotypes, but none was seen in memory repertoires. Its conclusions, products of cross-sectional statistical analysis, did not come from following the same donors. Models underestimated out-of-frame TCR alpha sharing in monozygotic twins.

Sequencing was done on a sample of naive T cells sorted from blood. This chain connects TRBV6-5 to TRBJ1-2; tentative D call: TRBD1 (5 bases). This receptor was obtained from a man aged 18 to 30 in good health. This chain's CDR3 is CASSYRAGNYGYTF. CDR3 sequence (DNA): TGTGCCAGCAGTTACCGGGCAGGGAACTATGGCTACACCTTC.